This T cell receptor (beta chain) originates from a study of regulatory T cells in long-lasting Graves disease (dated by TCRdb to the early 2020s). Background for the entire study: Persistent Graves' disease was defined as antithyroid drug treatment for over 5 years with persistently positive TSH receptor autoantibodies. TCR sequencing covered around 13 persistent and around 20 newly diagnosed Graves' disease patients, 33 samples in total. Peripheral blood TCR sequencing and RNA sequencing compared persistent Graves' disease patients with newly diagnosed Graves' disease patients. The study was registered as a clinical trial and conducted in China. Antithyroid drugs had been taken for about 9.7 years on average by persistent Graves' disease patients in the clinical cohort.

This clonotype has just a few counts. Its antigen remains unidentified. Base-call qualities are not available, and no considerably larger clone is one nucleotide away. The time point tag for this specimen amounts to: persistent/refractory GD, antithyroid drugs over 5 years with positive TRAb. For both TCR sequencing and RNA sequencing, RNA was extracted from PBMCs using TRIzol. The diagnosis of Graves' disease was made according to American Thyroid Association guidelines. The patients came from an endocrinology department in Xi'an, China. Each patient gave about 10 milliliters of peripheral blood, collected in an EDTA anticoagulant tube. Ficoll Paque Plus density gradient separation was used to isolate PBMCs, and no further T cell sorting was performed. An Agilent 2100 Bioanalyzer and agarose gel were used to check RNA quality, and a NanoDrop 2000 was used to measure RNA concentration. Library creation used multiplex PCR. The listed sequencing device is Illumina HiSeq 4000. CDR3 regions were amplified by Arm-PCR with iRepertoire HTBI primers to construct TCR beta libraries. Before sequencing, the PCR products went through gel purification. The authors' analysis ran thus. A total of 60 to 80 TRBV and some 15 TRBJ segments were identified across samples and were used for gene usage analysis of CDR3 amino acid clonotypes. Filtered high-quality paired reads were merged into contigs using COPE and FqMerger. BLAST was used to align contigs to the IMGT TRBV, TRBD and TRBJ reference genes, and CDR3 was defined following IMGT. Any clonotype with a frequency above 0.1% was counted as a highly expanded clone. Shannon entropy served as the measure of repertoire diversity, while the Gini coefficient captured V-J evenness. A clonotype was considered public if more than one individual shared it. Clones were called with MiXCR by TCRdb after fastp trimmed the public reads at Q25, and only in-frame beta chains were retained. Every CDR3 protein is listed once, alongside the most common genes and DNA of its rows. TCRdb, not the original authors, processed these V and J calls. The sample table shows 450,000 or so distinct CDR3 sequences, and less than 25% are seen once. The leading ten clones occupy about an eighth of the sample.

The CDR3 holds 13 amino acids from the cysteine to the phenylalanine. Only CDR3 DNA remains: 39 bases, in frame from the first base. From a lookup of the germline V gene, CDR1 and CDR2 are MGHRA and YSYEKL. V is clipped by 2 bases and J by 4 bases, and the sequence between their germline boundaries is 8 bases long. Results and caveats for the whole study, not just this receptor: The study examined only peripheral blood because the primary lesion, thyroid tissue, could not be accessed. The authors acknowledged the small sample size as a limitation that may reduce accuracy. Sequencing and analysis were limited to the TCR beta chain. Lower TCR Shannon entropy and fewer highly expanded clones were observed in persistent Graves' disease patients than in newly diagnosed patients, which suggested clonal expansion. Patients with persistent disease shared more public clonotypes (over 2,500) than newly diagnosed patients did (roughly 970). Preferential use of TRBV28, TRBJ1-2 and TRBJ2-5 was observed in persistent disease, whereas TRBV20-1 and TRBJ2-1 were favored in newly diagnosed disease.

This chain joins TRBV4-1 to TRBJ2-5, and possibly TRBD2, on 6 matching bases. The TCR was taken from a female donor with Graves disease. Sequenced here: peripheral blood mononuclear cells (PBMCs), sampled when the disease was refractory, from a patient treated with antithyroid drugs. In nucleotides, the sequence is TGCGCCAGCAGCCAACGGGAGAGAGAGACCCAGTACTTC. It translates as CASSQRERETQYF.